This TCR beta chain was recorded in a study of blood T cell repertoires in COVID-19. Study-wide context: COVID-19 samples collected from the United States, Italy and Spain covered acute and convalescent phases. Nucleic acid was either cDNA or gDNA, and it came from T cells, B-cell-depleted T cells, or PBMCs.

Clones were sequenced by immunoSEQ multiplex PCR, and TCRdb holds only the in-frame ones, with some missing. The table shows about 68,000 clones, with approximately 90% occurring only once. CDR1 KGHDR and CDR2 SFDVKD come from the germline V gene. The CDR3 consists of 13 residues. V lost 9 bases and J lost 1, with 10 bases in between. In Seattle, patients joined the study during active infection and were tracked longitudinally. The chain employs TRBV24-1 and TRBJ2-3; a weak D match, TRBD2 (5 bases). Input material: peripheral blood. This sequence was found in a man in his forties or fifties with COVID-19, enrolled during active disease. CDR3 nucleotides: TGTGCCACCGGTGGACTGGGCACAGATACGCAGTATTTT. This translates into CATGGLGTDTQYF.